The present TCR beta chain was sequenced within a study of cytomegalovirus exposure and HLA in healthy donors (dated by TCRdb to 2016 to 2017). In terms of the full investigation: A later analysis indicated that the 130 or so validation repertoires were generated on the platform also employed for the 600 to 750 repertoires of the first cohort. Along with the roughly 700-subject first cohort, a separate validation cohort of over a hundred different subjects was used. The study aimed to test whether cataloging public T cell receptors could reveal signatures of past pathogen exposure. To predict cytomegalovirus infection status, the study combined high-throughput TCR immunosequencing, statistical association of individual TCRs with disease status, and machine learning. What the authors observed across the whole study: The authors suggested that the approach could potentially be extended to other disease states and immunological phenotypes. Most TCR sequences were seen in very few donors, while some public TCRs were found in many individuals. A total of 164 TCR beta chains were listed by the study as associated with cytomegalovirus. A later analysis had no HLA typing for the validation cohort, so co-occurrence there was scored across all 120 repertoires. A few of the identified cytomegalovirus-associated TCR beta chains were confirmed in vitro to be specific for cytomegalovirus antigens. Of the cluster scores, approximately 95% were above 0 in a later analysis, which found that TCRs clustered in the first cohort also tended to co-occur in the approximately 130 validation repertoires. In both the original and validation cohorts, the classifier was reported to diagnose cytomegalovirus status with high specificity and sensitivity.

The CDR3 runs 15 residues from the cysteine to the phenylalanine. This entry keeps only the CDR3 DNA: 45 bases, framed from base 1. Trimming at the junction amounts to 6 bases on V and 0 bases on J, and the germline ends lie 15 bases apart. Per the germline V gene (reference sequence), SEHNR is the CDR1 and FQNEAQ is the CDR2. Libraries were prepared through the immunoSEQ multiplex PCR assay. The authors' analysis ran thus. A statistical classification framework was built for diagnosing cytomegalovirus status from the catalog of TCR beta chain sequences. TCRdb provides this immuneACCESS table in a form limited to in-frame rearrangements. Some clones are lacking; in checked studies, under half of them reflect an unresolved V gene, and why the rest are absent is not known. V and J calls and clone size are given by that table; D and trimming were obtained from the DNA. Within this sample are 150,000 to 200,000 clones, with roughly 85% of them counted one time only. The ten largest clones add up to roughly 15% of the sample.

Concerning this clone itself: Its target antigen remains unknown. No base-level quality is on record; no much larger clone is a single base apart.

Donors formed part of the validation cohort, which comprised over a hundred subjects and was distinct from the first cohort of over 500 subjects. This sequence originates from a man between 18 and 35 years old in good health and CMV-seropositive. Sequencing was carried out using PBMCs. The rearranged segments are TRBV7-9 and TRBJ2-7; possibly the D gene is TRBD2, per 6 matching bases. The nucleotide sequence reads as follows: TGTGCCAGCAGTTCGGACTACCTATCCTCCTACGAGCAGTACTTC. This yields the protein CASSSDYLSSYEQYF.